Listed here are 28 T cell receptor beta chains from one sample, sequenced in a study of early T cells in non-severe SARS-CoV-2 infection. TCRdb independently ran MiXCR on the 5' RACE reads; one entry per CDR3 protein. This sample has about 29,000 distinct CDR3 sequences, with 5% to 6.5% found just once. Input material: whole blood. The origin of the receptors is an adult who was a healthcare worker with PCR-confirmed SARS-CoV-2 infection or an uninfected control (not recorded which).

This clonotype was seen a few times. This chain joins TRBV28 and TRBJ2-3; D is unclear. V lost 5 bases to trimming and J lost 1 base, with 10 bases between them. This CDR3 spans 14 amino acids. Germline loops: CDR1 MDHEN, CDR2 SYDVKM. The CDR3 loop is CASSNTKGTDTQYF. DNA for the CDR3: TGTGCCAGCAGTAACACCAAGGGCACAGATACGCAGTATTTT.

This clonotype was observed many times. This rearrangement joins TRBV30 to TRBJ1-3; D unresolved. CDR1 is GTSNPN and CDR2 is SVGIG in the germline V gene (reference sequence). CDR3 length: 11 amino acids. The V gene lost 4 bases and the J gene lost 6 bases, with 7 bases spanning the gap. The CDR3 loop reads CAWTRENTIYF. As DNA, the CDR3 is TGTGCCTGGACAAGGGAAAACACCATATATTTT. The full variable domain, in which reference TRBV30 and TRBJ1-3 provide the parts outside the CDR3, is SQTIHQWPATLVQPVGSPLSLECTVEGTSNPNLYWYRQAAGRGLQLLFYSVGIGQISSEVPQNLSASRPQDRQFILSSKKLLLSDSGFYLCAWTRENTIYFGEGSWLTVV.

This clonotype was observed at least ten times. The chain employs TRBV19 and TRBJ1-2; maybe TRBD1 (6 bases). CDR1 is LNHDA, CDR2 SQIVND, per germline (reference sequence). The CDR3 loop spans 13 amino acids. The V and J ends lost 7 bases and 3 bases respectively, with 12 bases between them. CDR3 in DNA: TGTGCCAGTAATCCAGGGGCTCACTATGGCTACACCTTC. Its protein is CASNPGAHYGYTF. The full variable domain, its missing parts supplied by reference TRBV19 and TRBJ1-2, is DGGITQSPKYLFRKEGQNVTLSCEQNLNHDAMYWYRQDPGQGLRLIYYSQIVNDFQKGDIAEGYSVSREKKESFPLTVTSAQKNPTAFYLCASNPGAHYGYTFGSGTRLTVV.

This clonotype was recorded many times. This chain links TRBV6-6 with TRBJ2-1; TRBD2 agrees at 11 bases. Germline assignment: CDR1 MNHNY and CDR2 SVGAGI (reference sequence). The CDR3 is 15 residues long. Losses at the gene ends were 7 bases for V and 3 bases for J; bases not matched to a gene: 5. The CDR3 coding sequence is TGTGCCAGCACTGGGACTAGCGGTCGCTACAATGAGCAGTTCTTC. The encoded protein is CASTGTSGRYNEQFF.

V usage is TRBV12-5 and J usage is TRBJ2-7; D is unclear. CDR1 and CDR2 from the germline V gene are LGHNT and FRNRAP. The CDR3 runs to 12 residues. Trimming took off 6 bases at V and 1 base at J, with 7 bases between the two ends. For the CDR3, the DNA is TGTGCTAGTGGAACTCTTTCCTACGAGCAGTACTTC. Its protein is CASGTLSYEQYF.

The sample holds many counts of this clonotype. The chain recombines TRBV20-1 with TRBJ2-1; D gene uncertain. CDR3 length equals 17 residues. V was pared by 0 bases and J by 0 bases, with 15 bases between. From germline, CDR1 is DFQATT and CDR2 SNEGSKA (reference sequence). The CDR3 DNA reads TGCAGTGCTAGAGATTATTTGTGGAACAGCTCCTACAATGAGCAGTTCTTC. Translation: CSARDYLWNSSYNEQFF.

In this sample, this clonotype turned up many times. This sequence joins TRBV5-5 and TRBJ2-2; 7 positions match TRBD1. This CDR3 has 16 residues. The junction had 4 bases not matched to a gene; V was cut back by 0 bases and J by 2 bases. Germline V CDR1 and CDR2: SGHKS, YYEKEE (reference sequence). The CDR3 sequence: CASSLVGTANTGELFF. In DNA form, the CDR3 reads TGTGCCAGCAGCTTGGTTGGGACAGCAAACACCGGGGAGCTGTTTTTT.

CDR3 in amino acids: CASSSVAPGELFF. CDR3 coding DNA: TGTGCCAGCAGTTCCGTAGCACCCGGGGAGCTGTTTTTT. The chain uses TRBV28 and TRBJ2-2; D call uncertain. The CDR3 has 13 amino acids. V lost 4 bases, J lost 6 bases, and 9 bases lay in between. CDR1 is MDHEN and CDR2 is SYDVKM in the germline V gene.

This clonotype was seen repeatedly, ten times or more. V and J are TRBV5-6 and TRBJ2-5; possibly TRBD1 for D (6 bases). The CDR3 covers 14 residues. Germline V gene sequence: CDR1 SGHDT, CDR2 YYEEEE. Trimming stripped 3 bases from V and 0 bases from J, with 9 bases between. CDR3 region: CASSSTGYQETQYF. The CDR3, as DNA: TGTGCCAGCAGCTCCACAGGGTACCAAGAGACCCAGTACTTC.

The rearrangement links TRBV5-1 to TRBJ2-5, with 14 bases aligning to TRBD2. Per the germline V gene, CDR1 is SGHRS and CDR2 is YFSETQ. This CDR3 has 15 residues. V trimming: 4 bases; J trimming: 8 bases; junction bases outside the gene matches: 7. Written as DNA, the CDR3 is TGCGCCAGCAGCGAGGACGGGACTAGCGGGAGAACCCAGTACTTC. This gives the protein CASSEDGTSGRTQYF.

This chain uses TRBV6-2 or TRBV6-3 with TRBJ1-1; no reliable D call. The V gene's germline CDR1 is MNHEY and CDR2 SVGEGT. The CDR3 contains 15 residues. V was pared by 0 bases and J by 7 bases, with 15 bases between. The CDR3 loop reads CASSYSFNSWDEAFF. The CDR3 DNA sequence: TGTGCCAGCAGTTACTCATTTAACTCTTGGGATGAAGCTTTCTTT.

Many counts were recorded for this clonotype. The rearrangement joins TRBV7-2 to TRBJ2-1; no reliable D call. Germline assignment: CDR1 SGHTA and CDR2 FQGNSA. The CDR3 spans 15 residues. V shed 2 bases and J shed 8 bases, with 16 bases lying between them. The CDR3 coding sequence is TGTGCCAGCAGCTTAATTAGCACGACGTTCGATGAGCAGTTCTTC. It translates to CASSLISTTFDEQFF. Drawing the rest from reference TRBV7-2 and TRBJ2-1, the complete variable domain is GAGVSQSPSNKVTEKGKDVELRCDPISGHTALYWYRQSLGQGLEFLIYFQGNSAPDKSGLPSDRFSAERTGGSVSTLTIQRTQQEDSAVYLCASSLISTTFDEQFFGPGTRLTVL.

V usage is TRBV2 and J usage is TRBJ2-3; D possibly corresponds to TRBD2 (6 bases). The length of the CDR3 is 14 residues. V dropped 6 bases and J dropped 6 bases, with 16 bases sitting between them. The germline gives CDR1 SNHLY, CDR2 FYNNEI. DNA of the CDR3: TGTGCCAGCAGGGGGACTGGCGGGACGGATACGCAGTATTTT. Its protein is CASRGTGGTDTQYF.

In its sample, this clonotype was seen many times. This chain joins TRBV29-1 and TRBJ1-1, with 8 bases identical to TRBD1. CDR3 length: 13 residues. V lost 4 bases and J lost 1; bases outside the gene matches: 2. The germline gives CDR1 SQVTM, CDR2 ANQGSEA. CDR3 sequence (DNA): TGCAGCGTTGGGGACAGGTGGAACACTGAAGCTTTCTTT. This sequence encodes CSVGDRWNTEAFF.

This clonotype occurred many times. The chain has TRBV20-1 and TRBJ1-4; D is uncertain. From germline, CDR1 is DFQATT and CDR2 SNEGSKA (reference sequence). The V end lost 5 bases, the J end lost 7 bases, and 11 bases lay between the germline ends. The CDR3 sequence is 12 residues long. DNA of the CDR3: TGCAGTGCTCCCGGGGTGGCTGAAAAACTGTTTTTT. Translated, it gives CSAPGVAEKLFF.

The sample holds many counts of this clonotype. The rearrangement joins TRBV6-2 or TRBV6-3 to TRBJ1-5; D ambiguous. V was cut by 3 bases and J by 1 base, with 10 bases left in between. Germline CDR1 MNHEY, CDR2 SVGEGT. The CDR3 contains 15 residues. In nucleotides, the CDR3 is TGTGCCAGCAGTTATCAGACACGGAGCAATCAGCCCCAGCATTTT. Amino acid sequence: CASSYQTRSNQPQHF.

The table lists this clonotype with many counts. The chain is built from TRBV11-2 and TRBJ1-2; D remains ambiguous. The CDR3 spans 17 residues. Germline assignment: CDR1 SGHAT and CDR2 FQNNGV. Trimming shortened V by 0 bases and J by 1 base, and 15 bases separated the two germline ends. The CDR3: CASSLEFRADDNYGYTF. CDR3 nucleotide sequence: TGTGCCAGCAGCTTAGAATTCCGGGCAGACGATAACTATGGCTACACCTTC.

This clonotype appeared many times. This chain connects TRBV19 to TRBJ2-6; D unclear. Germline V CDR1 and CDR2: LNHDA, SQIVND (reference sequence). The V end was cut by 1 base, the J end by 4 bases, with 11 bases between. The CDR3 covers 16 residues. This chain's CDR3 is CASSIGTLVGANVLTF. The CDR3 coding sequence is TGTGCCAGTAGTATAGGCACTCTGGTAGGGGCCAACGTCCTGACTTTC.

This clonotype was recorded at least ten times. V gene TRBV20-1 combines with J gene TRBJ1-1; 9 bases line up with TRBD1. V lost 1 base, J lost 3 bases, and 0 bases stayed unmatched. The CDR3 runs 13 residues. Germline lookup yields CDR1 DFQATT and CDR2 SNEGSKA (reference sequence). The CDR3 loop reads CSARGTGDTEAFF. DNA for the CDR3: TGCAGTGCTAGAGGGACAGGGGACACTGAAGCTTTCTTT.

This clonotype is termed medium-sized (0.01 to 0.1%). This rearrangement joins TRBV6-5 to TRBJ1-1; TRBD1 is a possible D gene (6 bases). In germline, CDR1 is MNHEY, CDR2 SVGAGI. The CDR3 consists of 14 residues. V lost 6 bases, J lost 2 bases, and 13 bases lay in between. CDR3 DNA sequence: TGTGCCAGCAGCAGGGGAGGTGCTAACACTGAAGCTTTCTTT. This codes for CASSRGGANTEAFF.

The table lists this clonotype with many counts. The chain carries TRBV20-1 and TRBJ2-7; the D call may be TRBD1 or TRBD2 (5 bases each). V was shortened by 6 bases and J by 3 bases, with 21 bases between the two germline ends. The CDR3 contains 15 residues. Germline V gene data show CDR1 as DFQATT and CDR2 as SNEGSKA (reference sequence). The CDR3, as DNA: TGCAGTGCACCCCCTAGGGACCACAGGAACTACGAGCAGTACTTC. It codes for CSAPPRDHRNYEQYF.

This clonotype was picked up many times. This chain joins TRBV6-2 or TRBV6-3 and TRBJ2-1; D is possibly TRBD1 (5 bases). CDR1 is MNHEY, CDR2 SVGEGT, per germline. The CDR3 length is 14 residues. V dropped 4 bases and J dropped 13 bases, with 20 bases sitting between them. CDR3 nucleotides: TGTGCCAGCAGTTCCCCCTCAGGGCAAAGGCGCCAGTTCTTC. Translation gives CASSSPSGQRRQFF.

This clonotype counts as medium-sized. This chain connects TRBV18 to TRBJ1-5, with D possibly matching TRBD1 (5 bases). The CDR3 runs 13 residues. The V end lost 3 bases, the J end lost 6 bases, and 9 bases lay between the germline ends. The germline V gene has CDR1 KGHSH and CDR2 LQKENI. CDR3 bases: TGTGCCAGCTCACCGACAGAAGGTCAGCCCCAGCATTTT. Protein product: CASSPTEGQPQHF. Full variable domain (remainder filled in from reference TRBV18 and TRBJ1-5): NAGVMQNPRHLVRRRGQEARLRCSPMKGHSHVYWYRQLPEEGLKFMVYLQKENIIDESGMPKERFSAEFPKEGPSILRIQQVVRGDSAAYFCASSPTEGQPQHFGDGTRLSIL.

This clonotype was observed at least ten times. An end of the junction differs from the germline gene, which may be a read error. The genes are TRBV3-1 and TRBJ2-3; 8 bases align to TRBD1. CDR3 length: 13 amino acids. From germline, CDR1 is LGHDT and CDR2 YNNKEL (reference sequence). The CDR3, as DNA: TGTGCCAGCAGCCCCCTCAGGACAGGGTCCCTGGATTTT. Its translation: CASSPLRTGSLDF.

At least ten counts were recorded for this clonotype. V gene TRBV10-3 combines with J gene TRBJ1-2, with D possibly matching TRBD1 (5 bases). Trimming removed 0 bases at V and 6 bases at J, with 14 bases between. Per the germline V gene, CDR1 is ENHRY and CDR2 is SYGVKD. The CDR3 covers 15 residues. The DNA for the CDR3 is TGTGCCATCAGTGAGTCGACTTTCTTGACAGATGGCTACACCTTC. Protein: CAISESTFLTDGYTF.

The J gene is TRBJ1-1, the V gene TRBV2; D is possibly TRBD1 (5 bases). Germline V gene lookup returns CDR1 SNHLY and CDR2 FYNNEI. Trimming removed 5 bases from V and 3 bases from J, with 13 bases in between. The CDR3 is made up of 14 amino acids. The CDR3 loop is CASSFRAGDTEAFF. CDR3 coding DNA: TGTGCCAGCAGTTTTCGGGCGGGGGACACTGAAGCTTTCTTT.

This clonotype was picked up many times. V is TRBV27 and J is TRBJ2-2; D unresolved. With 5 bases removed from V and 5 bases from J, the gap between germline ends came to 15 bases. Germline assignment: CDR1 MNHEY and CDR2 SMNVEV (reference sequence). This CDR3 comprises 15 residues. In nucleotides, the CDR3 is TGTGCCAGCAGTACGTTCCACGAATGGACCGGGGAGCTGTTTTTT. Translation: CASSTFHEWTGELFF.

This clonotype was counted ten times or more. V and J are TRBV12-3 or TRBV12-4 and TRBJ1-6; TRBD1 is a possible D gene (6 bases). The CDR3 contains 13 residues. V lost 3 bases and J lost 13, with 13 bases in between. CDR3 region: CASSFNRESPLHF. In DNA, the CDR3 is TGTGCCAGCAGTTTCAACAGGGAATCGCCCCTCCACTTT.